One and the same sample provided the 23 T cell receptor beta chains below, sequenced in a study of CD8+ T cells in alopecia areata. It was cDNA, reverse transcribed from extracted RNA, that served as the sequencing template. This table comes from immunoSEQ multiplex PCR, and its TCRdb copy is limited to in-frame clones, with some not included. The table shows more than 140,000 clones, with around 83% occurring only once. Specified treatment: oral pan-JAK inhibitor, 5-10 mg twice daily. The sequences come from CD8+ T cells sorted from blood, collected at week 4, from a patient treated with tofacitinib. The receptor set was obtained from a human donor with alopecia areata.

The chain has TRBV27 and TRBJ2-5; no clear D. The CDR3 covers 12 residues. Between the trimmed V and J ends, which lost 6 bases and 5 bases, there was a span of 10 bases. Germline loops: CDR1 MNHEY, CDR2 SMNVEV (reference sequence). CDR3 sequence (DNA): TGTGCCAGCAGAGGACCCATGGAGACCCAGTACTTC. Its translation is CASRGPMETQYF.

The V and J genes are TRBV29-1 and TRBJ2-3; D not resolved. Trimming removed 4 bases at V and 6 bases at J, with 11 bases between. Germline values: CDR1 SQVTM, CDR2 ANQGSEA. This CDR3 contains 12 residues. CDR3 loop: CSVGRELDTQYF. The CDR3 DNA sequence: TGCAGCGTTGGACGAGAATTGGATACGCAGTATTTT.

The chain employs TRBV30 and TRBJ2-7; D gene unclear. From germline, CDR1 is GTSNPN and CDR2 SVGIG (reference sequence). This CDR3 has 13 residues. Trimming left V 2 bases short and J 5 bases short, with 13 bases between. CDR3 sequence (DNA): TGTGCCTGGAGTCGACCAAGGGCGCACGAGCAGTACTTC. Translated: CAWSRPRAHEQYF.

J is TRBJ2-7 and V is TRBV29-1, with D perhaps matching TRBD1 or TRBD2 (5 bases each). CDR1 is SQVTM and CDR2 is ANQGSEA in the germline V gene. CDR3 length equals 12 residues. Trimming cost V 7 bases and J 4 bases, with 14 bases left between them. DNA for the CDR3: TGCAGCGCCTCCGGGACCGGGTACGAGCAGTACTTC. Translating gives CSASGTGYEQYF.

The chain combines TRBV5-1 with TRBJ2-5; 9 nucleotides agree with TRBD1. Losses at the gene ends were 0 bases for V and 3 bases for J; bases not matched to a gene: 0. CDR3 length equals 14 residues. CDR1 and CDR2 from the germline V gene are SGHRS and YFSETQ. CDR3 nucleotide sequence: TGCGCCAGCAGCTTGGGGGACAGGGAAGAGACCCAGTACTTC. The encoded protein is CASSLGDREETQYF.

Points on this clone: At one end the junction does not follow the germline gene, possibly because of a read error. Other DNA sequences in this specimen translate into the identical CDR3. This chain uses TRBV9 with TRBJ2-7; 8 bases agree with TRBD2. CDR1 is SGDLS, CDR2 YYNGEE, per germline. This CDR3 is 14 amino acids long. CDR3 DNA: TGTGCCAGCAGTGTAGCGGGAACAGACTACGAGCAGTACTTC. Amino acid sequence: CASSVAGTDYEQYF.

The chain couples TRBV5-1 to TRBJ2-3; D is unresolved. The germline V gene has CDR1 SGHRS and CDR2 YFSETQ. The CDR3 totals 15 residues. V lost 4 bases to trimming and J lost 4 bases, with 16 bases between them. The CDR3 reads CASSTFGRLADTQYF. CDR3 sequence (DNA): TGCGCCAGCAGCACTTTCGGCAGGTTGGCAGATACGCAGTATTTT.

This chain links TRBV7-9 with TRBJ2-3; unclear D gene. The ends were cut back, 3 bases at V and 2 bases at J, with 6 bases in the middle. Germline CDR1 is SEHNR and CDR2 is FQNEAQ (reference sequence). CDR3 length: 13 amino acids. The CDR3 is CASSLTITDTQYF. In DNA form, the CDR3 reads TGTGCCAGCAGCTTGACCATCACAGATACGCAGTATTTT.

The V call is TRBV9, the J call TRBJ2-3, with 7 bases fitting TRBD2. This CDR3 is 14 amino acids long. The ends lost 4 bases at V and 5 bases at J; junction bases unmatched: 7. Germline lookup yields CDR1 SGDLS and CDR2 YYNGEE. CDR3 in amino acids: CASSPWGGEDTQYF. CDR3 nucleotides: TGTGCCAGCAGCCCCTGGGGGGGGGAAGATACGCAGTATTTT.

This clone was seen only once. The rearrangement links TRBV27 to TRBJ2-1; TRBD2 might be the D (5 bases). The V gene lost 8 bases and the J gene lost 5 bases, with 19 bases spanning the gap. The CDR3 totals 15 residues. Germline loops: CDR1 MNHEY, CDR2 SMNVEV (reference sequence). The CDR3 DNA sequence: TGTGCCAGCGCCCCTGGGGAGATACTTAACAATGAGCAGTTCTTC. Residues: CASAPGEILNNEQFF.

J is TRBJ1-5 and V is TRBV7-9; tentatively, D is TRBD1 (6 bases). Between the trimmed V and J ends, which lost 9 bases and 0 bases, there was a span of 15 bases. The CDR3 sequence is 15 residues long. Germline CDR1 reads SEHNR; CDR2 reads FQNEAQ (reference sequence). This CDR3 reads CASKLSGDSNQPQHF. The CDR3 coding sequence is TGTGCCAGTAAGCTCTCAGGGGATAGCAATCAGCCCCAGCATTTT.

The V and J genes are TRBV4-1 and TRBJ2-7; 9 bases map to TRBD2. The junction had 4 bases not matched to a gene; V was cut back by 4 bases and J by 0 bases. The CDR3 runs 15 residues. Germline V gene data show CDR1 as MGHRA and CDR2 as YSYEKL. The CDR3 region is CASSLGLAPSYEQYF. The CDR3 DNA sequence: TGCGCCAGCAGCCTCGGACTAGCGCCCTCCTACGAGCAGTACTTC.

The chain recombines TRBV29-1 with TRBJ2-5; unclear D gene. Per the germline V gene, CDR1 is SQVTM and CDR2 is ANQGSEA. The V end was cut by 6 bases, the J end by 1 base, with 9 bases between. There are 12 residues in the CDR3. The CDR3 DNA sequence: TGCAGCGTACAGACTTTCCAAGAGACCCAGTACTTC. Residues: CSVQTFQETQYF. The entire variable domain, with the rest obtained from reference TRBV29-1 and TRBJ2-5, is as follows: SAVISQKPSRDICQRGTSLTIQCQVDSQVTMMFWYRQQPGQSLTLIATANQGSEATYESGFVIDKFPISRPNLTFSTLTVSNMSPEDSSIYLCSVQTFQETQYFGPGTRLLVL.

The chain links TRBV5-1 to TRBJ2-1; D is undetermined. The V gene lost 4 bases and the J gene lost 4 bases, with 15 bases spanning the gap. This CDR3 is built from 15 residues. Germline V gene sequence: CDR1 SGHRS, CDR2 YFSETQ. The CDR3 coding sequence is TGCGCCAGCAGCCCCGACTTATCACCTTACAATGAGCAGTTCTTC. This sequence encodes CASSPDLSPYNEQFF.

This chain uses TRBV7-8 with TRBJ2-7, with D uncertain. In germline, CDR1 is SGHVS, CDR2 FQNEAQ. The CDR3 has 13 residues. V was pared by 1 base and J by 3 bases, with 7 bases between. The DNA for the CDR3 is TGTGCCAGCAGCTTAGAAGGCGTCTACGAGCAGTACTTC. Protein sequence: CASSLEGVYEQYF.

The CDR3: CASSFGSGTYTDTQYF. Here the CDR3 DNA reads TGTGCCAGCAGTTTCGGTAGCGGGACATACACAGATACGCAGTATTTT. The chain uses TRBV27 and TRBJ2-3; 8 bases agree with TRBD2. CDR3 length: 16 amino acids. Per germline, CDR1 MNHEY and CDR2 SMNVEV (reference sequence). Trimming removed 3 bases from V and 2 bases from J; junction bases left unmatched: 7.

The rearrangement links TRBV15 to TRBJ1-1, with D hard to call. Germline CDR1 reads LNHNV; CDR2 reads YYDKDF (reference sequence). V was clipped by 3 bases and J by 0 bases, with 14 bases between them. This CDR3 has 16 amino acids. For the CDR3, the DNA is TGTGCCACCAGCAGCCCCATGAGCGTCATGAACACTGAAGCTTTCTTT. Protein: CATSSPMSVMNTEAFF. The full variable domain, completed using reference TRBV15 and TRBJ1-1, is DAMVIQNPRYQVTQFGKPVTLSCSQTLNHNVMYWYQQKSSQAPKLLFHYYDKDFNNEADTPDNFQSRRPNTSFCFLDIRSPGLGDTAMYLCATSSPMSVMNTEAFFGQGTRLTVV.

The chain couples TRBV2 to TRBJ2-7; TRBD2 might be the D (5 bases). Trimming stripped 4 bases from V and 3 bases from J, with 10 bases between. The CDR3 totals 13 residues. Germline V CDR1 and CDR2: SNHLY, FYNNEI. The DNA for the CDR3 is TGTGCCAGCAGTGCGGGGAGCTACTACGAGCAGTACTTC. Its protein is CASSAGSYYEQYF. The variable domain in full, with the rest retrieved from reference TRBV2 and TRBJ2-7, is EPEVTQTPSHQVTQMGQEVILRCVPISNHLYFYWYRQILGQKVEFLVSFYNNEISEKSEIFDDQFSVERPDGSNFTLKIRSTKLEDSAMYFCASSAGSYYEQYFGPGTRLTVT.

V usage is TRBV11-2 and J usage is TRBJ2-7; D call uncertain. The ends were cut back, 1 base at V and 5 bases at J, with 6 bases in the middle. Germline CDR1 SGHAT, CDR2 FQNNGV. CDR3 length equals 12 residues. CDR3 in amino acids: CASSLVGNEQYF. CDR3 nucleotide sequence: TGTGCCAGCAGCTTAGTGGGCAACGAGCAGTACTTC.

The chain has TRBV4-1 and TRBJ2-5; D is ambiguous. Gene TRBJ2-7 matches the end of the DNA better, so the J call may be wrong. Germline lookup yields CDR1 MGHRA and CDR2 YSYEKL. The CDR3 has 15 residues. The CDR3 loop reads CASSPMDGSPYEQYF. The CDR3 nucleotides read TGCGCCAGCAGCCCAATGGACGGTAGCCCCTACGAGCAGTACTTC.

This rearrangement joins TRBV30 to TRBJ2-1; D is ambiguous. The CDR3 contains 13 residues. V lost 1 base to trimming and J lost 9 bases, with 13 bases between them. Germline V CDR1 and CDR2: GTSNPN, SVGIG (reference sequence). The CDR3 loop reads CAWSDLDGGEQFF. The CDR3 DNA sequence: TGTGCCTGGAGTGACCTCGATGGTGGTGAGCAGTTCTTC.

This chain joins TRBV29-1 and TRBJ2-4; D gene uncertain. The V end was cut by 6 bases, the J end by 8 bases, with 11 bases between. Germline V gene data show CDR1 as SQVTM and CDR2 as ANQGSEA. CDR3 length: 11 residues. The CDR3 loop reads CSVVTLDIQYF. The CDR3 DNA reads TGCAGCGTCGTTACACTGGACATTCAGTACTTC.

J is TRBJ2-7 and V is TRBV29-1; D is unresolved. Germline values: CDR1 SQVTM, CDR2 ANQGSEA. The CDR3 loop spans 12 amino acids. V was clipped by 4 bases and J by 0 bases, with 7 bases between them. The CDR3 reads CSVVNVSYEQYF. CDR3 coding DNA: TGCAGCGTTGTAAACGTCTCCTACGAGCAGTACTTC.